This T cell receptor (beta chain) was documented in a study of blood T cell repertoires in COVID-19. V was pared by 5 bases and J by 1 base, with 3 bases of the junction left unmatched. The germline V gene has CDR1 SGHAT and CDR2 FQNNGV. The CDR3 loop spans 16 amino acids. Repertoires were generated with immunoSEQ multiplex PCR, while TCRdb's copy carries only in-frame clones and drops some. The table has fewer than 80,000 clones, around 80% seen once. In this sample, this clone turned up a few times. The chain is built from TRBV11-2 and TRBJ2-2; 11 bases map to TRBD2. The sequence derives from a man between 60 and 70 years old with COVID-19, enrolled during active disease. Material: peripheral blood. CDR3 in DNA: TGTGCCAGCAGCCCGGGGACTAGCGGGAACACCGGGGAGCTGTTTTTT. The encoded protein is CASSPGTSGNTGELFF.